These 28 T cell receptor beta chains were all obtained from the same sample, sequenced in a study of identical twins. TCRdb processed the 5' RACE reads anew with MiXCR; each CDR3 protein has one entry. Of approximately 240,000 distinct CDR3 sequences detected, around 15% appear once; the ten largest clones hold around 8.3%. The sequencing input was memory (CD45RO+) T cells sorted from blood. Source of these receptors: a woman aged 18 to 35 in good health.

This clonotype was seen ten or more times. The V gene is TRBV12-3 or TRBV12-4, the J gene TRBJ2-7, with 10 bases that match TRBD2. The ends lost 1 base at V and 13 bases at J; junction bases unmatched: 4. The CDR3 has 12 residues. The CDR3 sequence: CASSLGTSGDYF. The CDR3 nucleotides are TGTGCCAGCAGTTTAGGTACTAGCGGGGATTACTTC.

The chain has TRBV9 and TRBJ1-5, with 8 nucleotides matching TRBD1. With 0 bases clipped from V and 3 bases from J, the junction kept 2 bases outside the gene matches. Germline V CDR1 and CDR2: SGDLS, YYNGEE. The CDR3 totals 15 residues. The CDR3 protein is CASSVGGQVNQPQHF. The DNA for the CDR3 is TGTGCCAGCAGCGTAGGGGGACAGGTCAATCAGCCCCAGCATTTT.

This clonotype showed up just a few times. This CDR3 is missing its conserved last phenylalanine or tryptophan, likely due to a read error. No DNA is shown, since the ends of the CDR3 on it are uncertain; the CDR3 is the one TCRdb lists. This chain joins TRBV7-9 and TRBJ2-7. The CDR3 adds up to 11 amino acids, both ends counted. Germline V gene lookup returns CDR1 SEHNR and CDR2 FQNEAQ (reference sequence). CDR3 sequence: CASSLDSQPPI.

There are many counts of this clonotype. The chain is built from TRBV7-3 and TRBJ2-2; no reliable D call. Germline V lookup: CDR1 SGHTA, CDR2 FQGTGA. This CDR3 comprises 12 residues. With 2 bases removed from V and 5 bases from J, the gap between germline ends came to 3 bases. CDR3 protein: CASSLRTGELFF. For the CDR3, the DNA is TGTGCCAGCAGCTTACGTACCGGGGAGCTGTTTTTT.

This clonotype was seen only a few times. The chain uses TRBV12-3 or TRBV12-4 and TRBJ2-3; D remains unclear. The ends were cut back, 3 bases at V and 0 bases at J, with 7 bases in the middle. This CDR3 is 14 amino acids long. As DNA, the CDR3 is TGTGCCAGCAGTTTTCGAGACAGCACAGATACGCAGTATTTT. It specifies CASSFRDSTDTQYF.

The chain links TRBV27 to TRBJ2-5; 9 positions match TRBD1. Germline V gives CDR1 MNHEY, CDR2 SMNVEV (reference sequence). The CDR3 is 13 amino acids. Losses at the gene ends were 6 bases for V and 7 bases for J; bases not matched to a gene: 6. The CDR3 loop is CASRRTGEVTQYF. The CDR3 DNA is TGTGCCAGCAGGCGGACAGGGGAGGTGACCCAGTACTTC.

In DNA, the CDR3 is TGCAGCGCGTCAGGGGGGGTAACTGGTGATACCATATATTTT. It translates to CSASGGVTGDTIYF. The chain couples TRBV29-1 to TRBJ1-3; 7 nucleotides match TRBD1. This CDR3 region has 14 residues. CDR1 and CDR2 from the germline V gene are SQVTM and ANQGSEA. The junction had 16 bases not matched to a gene; V was cut back by 7 bases and J by 10 bases. The variable domain in full, with the rest retrieved from reference TRBV29-1 and TRBJ1-3, is SAVISQKPSRDICQRGTSLTIQCQVDSQVTMMFWYRQQPGQSLTLIATANQGSEATYESGFVIDKFPISRPNLTFSTLTVSNMSPEDSSIYLCSASGGVTGDTIYFGEGSWLTVV.

As DNA, the CDR3 is TGTGCCAGCAGTTTAACCTCCTTAGGGTCCGGCACAGATACGCAGTATTTT. Protein sequence: CASSLTSLGSGTDTQYF. The rearrangement uses TRBV27 and TRBJ2-3; D unresolved. The V gene's germline CDR1 is MNHEY and CDR2 SMNVEV (reference sequence). The V end was cut by 2 bases, the J end by 1 base, with 16 bases between. This CDR3 spans 17 amino acids.

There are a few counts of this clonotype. The CDR3 reads CASTLFGREGETQYF. In DNA form, the CDR3 reads TGTGCCAGTACCCTCTTTGGTCGGGAAGGGGAGACCCAGTACTTC. This chain connects TRBV19 to TRBJ2-5; weak D call: TRBD2 (5 bases). Germline V lookup: CDR1 LNHDA, CDR2 SQIVND (reference sequence). CDR3 length: 15 amino acids. Trimming removed 7 bases from V and 5 bases from J, with 20 bases in between.

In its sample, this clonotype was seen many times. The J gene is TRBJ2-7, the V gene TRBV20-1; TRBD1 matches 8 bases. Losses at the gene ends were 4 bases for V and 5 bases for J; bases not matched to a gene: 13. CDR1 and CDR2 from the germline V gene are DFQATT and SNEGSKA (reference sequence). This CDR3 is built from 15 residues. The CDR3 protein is CSATSPGTGSDEQYF. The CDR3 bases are TGCAGTGCTACTTCCCCGGGGACAGGAAGTGACGAGCAGTACTTC.

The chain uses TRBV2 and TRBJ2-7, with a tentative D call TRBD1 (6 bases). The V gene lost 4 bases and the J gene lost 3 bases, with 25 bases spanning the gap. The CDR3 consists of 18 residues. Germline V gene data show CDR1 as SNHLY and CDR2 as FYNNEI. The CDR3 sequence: CASSGYIRQALINYEQYF. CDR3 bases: TGTGCCAGCAGTGGTTATATAAGACAGGCATTAATCAACTACGAGCAGTACTTC.

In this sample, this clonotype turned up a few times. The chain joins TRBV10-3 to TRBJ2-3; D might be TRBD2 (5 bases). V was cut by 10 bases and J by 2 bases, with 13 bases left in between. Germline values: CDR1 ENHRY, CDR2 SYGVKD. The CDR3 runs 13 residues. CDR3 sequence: CATQRVPTDTQYF. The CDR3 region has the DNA TGTGCCACCCAGAGGGTCCCCACAGATACGCAGTATTTT.

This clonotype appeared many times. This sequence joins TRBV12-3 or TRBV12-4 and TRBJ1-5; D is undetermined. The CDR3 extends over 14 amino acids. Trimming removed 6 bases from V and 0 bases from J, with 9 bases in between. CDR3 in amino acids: CASRASYSNQPQHF. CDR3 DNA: TGTGCCAGCAGGGCTAGCTATAGCAATCAGCCCCAGCATTTT.

The CDR3 DNA reads as TGTGCCAGCAGCTTGGTATGGACAGAATGGGACACAGATACGCAGTATTTT. Residues: CASSLVWTEWDTDTQYF. The chain links TRBV5-6 to TRBJ2-3; D might be TRBD1 (6 bases). This CDR3 spans 17 amino acids. Germline V gene sequence: CDR1 SGHDT, CDR2 YYEEEE. V dropped 0 bases and J dropped 2 bases, with 16 bases sitting between them.

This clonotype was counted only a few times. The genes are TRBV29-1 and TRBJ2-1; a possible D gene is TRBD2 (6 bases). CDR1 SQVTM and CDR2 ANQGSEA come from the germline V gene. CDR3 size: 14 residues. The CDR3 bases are TGCAGGGCCGGCGGGGCAGCCGTCTACAATGAGCAGTTCTTC. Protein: CRAGGAAVYNEQFF.

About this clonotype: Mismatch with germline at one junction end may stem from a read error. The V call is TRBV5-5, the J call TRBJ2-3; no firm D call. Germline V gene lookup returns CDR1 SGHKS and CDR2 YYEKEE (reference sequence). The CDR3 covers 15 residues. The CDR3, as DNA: TGTGCCAGCACCTTGCGGCCTCTCATCACAGATACGCAGTATTTT. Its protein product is CASTLRPLITDTQYF.

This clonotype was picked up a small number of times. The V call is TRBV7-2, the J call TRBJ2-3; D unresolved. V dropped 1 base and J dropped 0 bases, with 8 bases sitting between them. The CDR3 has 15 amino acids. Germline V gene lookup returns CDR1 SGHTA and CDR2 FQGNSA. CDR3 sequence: CASSLVARSTDTQYF. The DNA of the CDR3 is TGTGCCAGCAGCTTAGTAGCCCGTAGCACAGATACGCAGTATTTT.

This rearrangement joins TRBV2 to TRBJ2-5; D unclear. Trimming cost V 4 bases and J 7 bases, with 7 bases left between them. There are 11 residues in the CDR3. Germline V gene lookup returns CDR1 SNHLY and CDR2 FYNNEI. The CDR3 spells CASSVDATQYF. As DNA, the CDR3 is TGTGCCAGCAGTGTGGATGCGACCCAGTACTTC. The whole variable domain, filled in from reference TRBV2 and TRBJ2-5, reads EPEVTQTPSHQVTQMGQEVILRCVPISNHLYFYWYRQILGQKVEFLVSFYNNEISEKSEIFDDQFSVERPDGSNFTLKIRSTKLEDSAMYFCASSVDATQYFGPGTRLLVL.

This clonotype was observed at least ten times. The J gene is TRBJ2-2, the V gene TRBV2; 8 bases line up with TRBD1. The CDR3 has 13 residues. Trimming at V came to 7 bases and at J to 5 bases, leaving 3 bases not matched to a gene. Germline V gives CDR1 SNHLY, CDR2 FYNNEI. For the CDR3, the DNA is TGTGCCAGCAAGGACAGGGAAACCGGGGAGCTGTTTTTT. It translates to CASKDRETGELFF. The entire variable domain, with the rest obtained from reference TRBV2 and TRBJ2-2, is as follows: EPEVTQTPSHQVTQMGQEVILRCVPISNHLYFYWYRQILGQKVEFLVSFYNNEISEKSEIFDDQFSVERPDGSNFTLKIRSTKLEDSAMYFCASKDRETGELFFGEGSRLTVL.

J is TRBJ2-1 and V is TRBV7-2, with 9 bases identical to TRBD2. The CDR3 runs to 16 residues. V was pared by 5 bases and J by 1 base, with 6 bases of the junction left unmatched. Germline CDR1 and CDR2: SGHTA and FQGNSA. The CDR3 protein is CASSPLAGRSYNEQFF. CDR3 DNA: TGTGCCAGCAGCCCTCTAGCGGGACGTTCCTACAATGAGCAGTTCTTC.

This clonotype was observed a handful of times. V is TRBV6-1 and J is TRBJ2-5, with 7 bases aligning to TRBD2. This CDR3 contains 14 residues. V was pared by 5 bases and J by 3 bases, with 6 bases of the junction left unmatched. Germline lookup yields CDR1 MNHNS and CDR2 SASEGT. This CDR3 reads CASSPYGGKETQYF. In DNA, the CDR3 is TGTGCCAGCAGTCCCTACGGGGGGAAAGAGACCCAGTACTTC.

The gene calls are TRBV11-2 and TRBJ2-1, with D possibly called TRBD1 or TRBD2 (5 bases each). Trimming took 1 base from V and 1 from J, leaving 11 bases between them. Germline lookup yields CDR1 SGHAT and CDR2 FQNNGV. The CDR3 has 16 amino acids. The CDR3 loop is CASSLVRGASYNEQFF. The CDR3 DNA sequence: TGTGCCAGCAGCTTAGTGAGAGGGGCATCCTACAATGAGCAGTTCTTC.

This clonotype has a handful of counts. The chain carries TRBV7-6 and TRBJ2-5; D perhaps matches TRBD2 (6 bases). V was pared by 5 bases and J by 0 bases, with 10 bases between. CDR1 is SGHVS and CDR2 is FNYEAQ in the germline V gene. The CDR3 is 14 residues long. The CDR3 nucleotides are TGTGCCAGCAGCCTTATAGCGGACCAAGAGACCCAGTACTTC. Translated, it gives CASSLIADQETQYF.

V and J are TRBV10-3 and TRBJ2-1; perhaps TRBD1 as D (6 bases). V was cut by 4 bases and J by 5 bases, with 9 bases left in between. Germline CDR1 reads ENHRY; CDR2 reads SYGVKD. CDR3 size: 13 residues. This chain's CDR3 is CAISGKGDNEQFF. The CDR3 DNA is TGTGCCATCAGTGGCAAGGGGGACAATGAGCAGTTCTTC.

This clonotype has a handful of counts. In DNA, the CDR3 is TGTGCCAGCAGCCAGAACAGTCCTGAAGCTTTCTTT. Translating it yields CASSQNSPEAFF. The chain has TRBV3-1 and TRBJ1-1; D is undetermined. Germline CDR1 and CDR2: LGHDT and YNNKEL (reference sequence). The CDR3 extends over 12 amino acids. Deletions cut 3 bases from V and 6 bases from J, with 8 bases between.

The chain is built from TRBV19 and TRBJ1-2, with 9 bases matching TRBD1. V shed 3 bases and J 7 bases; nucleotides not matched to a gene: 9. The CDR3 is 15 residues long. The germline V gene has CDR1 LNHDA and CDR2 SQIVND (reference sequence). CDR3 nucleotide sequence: TGTGCCAGTAGTATCATTGGACAGGGGATCGGTGGCTACACCTTC. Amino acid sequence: CASSIIGQGIGGYTF.

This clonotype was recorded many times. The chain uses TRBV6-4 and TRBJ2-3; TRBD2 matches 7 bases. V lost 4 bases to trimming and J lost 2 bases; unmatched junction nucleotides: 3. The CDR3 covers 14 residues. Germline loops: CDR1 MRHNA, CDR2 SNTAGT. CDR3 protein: CASSVGGDTDTQYF. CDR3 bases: TGTGCCAGCAGTGTGGGGGGGGACACAGATACGCAGTATTTT.

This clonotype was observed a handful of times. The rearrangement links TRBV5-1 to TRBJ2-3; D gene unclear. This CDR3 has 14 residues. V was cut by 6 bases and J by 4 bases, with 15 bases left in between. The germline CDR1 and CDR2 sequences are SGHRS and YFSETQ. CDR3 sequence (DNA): TGCGCCAGCACCCCGGGCACCACCCCAGATACGCAGTATTTT. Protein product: CASTPGTTPDTQYF.